This note documents a single T cell receptor (beta chain) sequence. The antigen is unknown. The sample comes from a study of blood T cells in healthy people across ages. Study findings and constraints: A greater number of naive CD4+ cells and higher diversity distinguished long-lived donors from aged donors.

CDR3 length equals 18 residues. From germline, CDR1 is MNHEY and CDR2 SVGEGT. V shed 2 bases and J 0 bases; nucleotides not matched to a gene: 11. The second PCR ran roughly 6 to 11 cycles with a sample-barcoded 5' primer and J-beta primers. TCRdb ran MiXCR on the 5' RACE reads and lists one entry per CDR3 protein. The data hold almost 550,000 distinct CDR3 sequences, with around 24% observed a single time. Isolating PBMCs gave at least 7 million of these cells per sample. These data also formed part of another study, on T cells of mothers and their children. This second study says: Six or seven children, together with their three healthy Caucasian mothers, made up the donors.

This TCR was sampled from a boy aged 5-17 years in good health. The sample consisted of blood. This rearrangement joins TRBV6-2 or TRBV6-3 to TRBJ2-5, with 8 bases lining up with TRBD2. CDR3 coding DNA: TGTGCCAGCAGTTACATGGATGGGGCTAGCGGGTACCAAGAGACCCAGTACTTC. This sequence encodes CASSYMDGASGYQETQYF.